This T cell receptor beta chain was sequenced in a study of liver allograft versus peripheral blood T cells. The overall study: Repertoires of T cell receptors in transplanted livers were compared with recipients' peripheral blood repertoires.

TCRdb re-analysed the reads in MiXCR, keeping a single row per CDR3 protein. The table lists about 13,000 distinct CDR3 sequences, about 18% of them singletons, with 2% to 2.5% in the top ten. Trimming left V 0 bases short and J 4 bases short, with 13 bases between. CDR3 length equals 16 residues. Germline V CDR1 and CDR2: SGHDT, YYEEEE. Findings and limits, study-wide: Peripheral blood reportedly held T cell receptor repertoires that differed from those inside liver allografts.

This clonotype is medium-sized within its sample. Antigen specificity is unknown. The chain recombines TRBV5-6 with TRBJ2-2; D tentatively fits TRBD1 or TRBD2 (5 bases each). The sequence was obtained from a human patient who had a liver transplant. Some T cells may arise from the graft donor. In DNA form, the CDR3 reads TGTGCCAGCAGCTTGGGCCTCAGGGCGGGCACCGGGGAGCTGTTTTTT. As protein: CASSLGLRAGTGELFF. The full variable domain, rest sourced from reference TRBV5-6 and TRBJ2-2, is DAGVTQSPTHLIKTRGQQVTLRCSPKSGHDTVSWYQQALGQGPQFIFQYYEEEERQRGNFPDRFSGHQFPNYSSELNVNALLLGDSALYLCASSLGLRAGTGELFFGEGSRLTVL.